This T cell receptor (beta chain) was sequenced for a study of identical twins. Study-level results: Models underestimated TCR alpha sharing (out-of-frame) in monozygotic twins.

This clonotype has more than one count but fewer than ten. Its antigen is still unknown. TCRdb processed the 5' RACE reads anew with MiXCR; each CDR3 protein has one entry. The sample lists 400,000 to 500,000 distinct CDR3 sequences; approximately 17% were seen once. Germline V gene sequence: CDR1 SGHKS, CDR2 YYEKEE (reference sequence). V trimming: 4 bases; J trimming: 5 bases; junction bases outside the gene matches: 7. The CDR3 totals 15 residues. The J gene is TRBJ2-5, the V gene TRBV5-5; 11 bases line up with TRBD2. The receptor comes from a man aged 50 to 59 in good health. The sequencing sample was made of naive T cells sorted from blood. This chain's CDR3 is CASSPLAGVLETQYF. The CDR3 nucleotides are TGTGCCAGCAGCCCACTAGCGGGAGTTCTGGAGACCCAGTACTTC.